These 3 T cell receptor beta chains originate from one sample sequenced in a study of shared clonotypes between healthy human individuals. Clones were read by immunoSEQ multiplex PCR, and TCRdb kept only the in-frame ones, dropping some. Of 2 million to 2.5 million clones listed, approximately 95% were seen once; the top ten hold roughly 0.36%. What was sequenced was naive CD4+ T cells from PBMCs. Subset indicated: CD45RA+ positively selected. These receptors were collected from a man aged 18 to 35 in good health. Some clones in this sample may be carry-over from other donors' samples.

This chain joins TRBV2 and TRBJ2-1; maybe TRBD2 (6 bases). This CDR3 is 14 amino acids long. The germline gives CDR1 SNHLY, CDR2 FYNNEI. Trimming took off 6 bases at V and 4 bases at J, with 13 bases between the two ends. This chain's CDR3 is CASRWGTGYNEQFF. Written as DNA, the CDR3 is TGTGCCAGCAGGTGGGGGACTGGTTACAATGAGCAGTTCTTC.

This clone has a single count. The chain uses TRBV28 and TRBJ1-5; D remains ambiguous. The CDR3 sequence is 18 residues long. Germline CDR1 and CDR2: MDHEN and SYDVKM. V was cut by 2 bases and J by 7 bases, with 24 bases left in between. Here the CDR3 reads CASSLGRSRYGRVQPQHF. The DNA for the CDR3 is TGTGCCAGCAGTTTAGGGAGGTCTCGGTATGGGAGGGTACAGCCCCAGCATTTT.

The J gene is TRBJ2-7, the V gene TRBV7-8; D assignment may be TRBD1 or TRBD2 (6 bases each). The CDR3 consists of 15 residues. The V and J ends lost 1 base and 1 base respectively, with 11 bases between them. Germline lookup yields CDR1 SGHVS and CDR2 FQNEAQ. For the CDR3, the DNA is TGTGCCAGCAGCTTAGGAACAGGGAGGTCCTACGAGCAGTACTTC. It codes for CASSLGTGRSYEQYF.